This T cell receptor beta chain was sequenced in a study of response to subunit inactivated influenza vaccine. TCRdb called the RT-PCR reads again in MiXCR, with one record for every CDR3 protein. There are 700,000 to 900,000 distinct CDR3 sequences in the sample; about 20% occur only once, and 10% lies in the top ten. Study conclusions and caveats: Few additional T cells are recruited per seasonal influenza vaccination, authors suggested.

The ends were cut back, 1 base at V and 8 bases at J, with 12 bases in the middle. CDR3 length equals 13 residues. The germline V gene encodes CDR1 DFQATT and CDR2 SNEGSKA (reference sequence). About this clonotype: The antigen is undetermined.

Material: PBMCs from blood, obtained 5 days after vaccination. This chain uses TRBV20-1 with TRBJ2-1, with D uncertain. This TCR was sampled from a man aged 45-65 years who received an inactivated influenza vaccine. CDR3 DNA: TGCAGTGCTAGAGGTCTCACCGACCATGAGCAGTTCTTC. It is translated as CSARGLTDHEQFF.